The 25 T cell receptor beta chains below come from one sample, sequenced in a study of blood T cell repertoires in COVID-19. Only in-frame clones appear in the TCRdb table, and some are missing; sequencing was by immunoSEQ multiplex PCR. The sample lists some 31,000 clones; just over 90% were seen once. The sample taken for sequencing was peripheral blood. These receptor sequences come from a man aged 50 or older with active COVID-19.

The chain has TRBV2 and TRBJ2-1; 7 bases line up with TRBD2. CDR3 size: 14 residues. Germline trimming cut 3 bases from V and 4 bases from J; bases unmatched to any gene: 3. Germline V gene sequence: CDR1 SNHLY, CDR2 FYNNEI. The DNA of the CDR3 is TGTGCCAGCAGTGAGAGCGGGGATTACAATGAGCAGTTCTTC. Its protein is CASSESGDYNEQFF.

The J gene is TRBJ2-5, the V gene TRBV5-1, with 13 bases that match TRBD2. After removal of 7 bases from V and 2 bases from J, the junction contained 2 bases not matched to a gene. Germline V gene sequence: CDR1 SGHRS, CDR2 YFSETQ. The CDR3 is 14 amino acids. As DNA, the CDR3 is TGCGCCAGCGCGGGACTAGCGGGGCAAGAGACCCAGTACTTC. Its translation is CASAGLAGQETQYF.

CDR3 DNA: TGTGCCAGCACCACAATTGAGGGCGAGCAGTACTTC. It codes for CASTTIEGEQYF. This sequence joins TRBV3-1 (or the pseudogene TRBV3-2) and TRBJ2-7; perhaps TRBD2 as D (5 bases). Trimming stripped 7 bases from V and 6 bases from J, with 13 bases between. The CDR3 spans 12 residues. Looked up from germline, CDR1 is LGHDT and CDR2 is YNNKEL (reference sequence).

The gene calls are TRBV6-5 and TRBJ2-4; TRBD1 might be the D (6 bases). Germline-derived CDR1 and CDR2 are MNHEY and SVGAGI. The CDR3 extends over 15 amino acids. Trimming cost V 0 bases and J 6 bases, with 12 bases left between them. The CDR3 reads CASSYSKGQLNIQYF. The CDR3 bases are TGTGCCAGCAGTTACTCGAAGGGACAACTAAACATTCAGTACTTC.

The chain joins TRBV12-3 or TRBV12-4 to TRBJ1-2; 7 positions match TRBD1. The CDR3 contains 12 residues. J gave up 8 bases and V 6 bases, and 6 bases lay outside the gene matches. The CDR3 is CASSLTGLGYTF. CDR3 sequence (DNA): TGTGCCAGCAGCTTGACAGGGCTCGGCTACACCTTC.

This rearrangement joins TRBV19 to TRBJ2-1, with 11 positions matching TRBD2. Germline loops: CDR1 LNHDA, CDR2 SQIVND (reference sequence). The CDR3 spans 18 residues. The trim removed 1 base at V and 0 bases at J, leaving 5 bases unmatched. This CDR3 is CASSIVASGRPSYNEQFF. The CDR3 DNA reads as TGTGCCAGTAGTATAGTAGCTAGCGGGAGGCCCTCCTACAATGAGCAGTTCTTC. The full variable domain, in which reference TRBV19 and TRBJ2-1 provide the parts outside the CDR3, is DGGITQSPKYLFRKEGQNVTLSCEQNLNHDAMYWYRQDPGQGLRLIYYSQIVNDFQKGDIAEGYSVSREKKESFPLTVTSAQKNPTAFYLCASSIVASGRPSYNEQFFGPGTRLTVL.

The CDR3 DNA follows: TGTGCCAGCAGTTACTCGGGACAGGCCCTCTATGGCTACACCTTC. Its translation is CASSYSGQALYGYTF. The gene calls are TRBV6-5 and TRBJ1-2; TRBD1 matches at 8 bases. V lost 0 bases to trimming and J lost 4 bases; unmatched junction nucleotides: 4. From germline, CDR1 is MNHEY and CDR2 SVGAGI. The length of the CDR3 is 15 residues.

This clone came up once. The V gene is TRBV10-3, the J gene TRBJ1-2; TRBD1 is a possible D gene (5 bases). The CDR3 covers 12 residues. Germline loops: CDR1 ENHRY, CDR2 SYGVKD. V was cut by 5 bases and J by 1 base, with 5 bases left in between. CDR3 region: CAISQGNYGYTF. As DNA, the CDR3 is TGTGCCATCAGTCAGGGTAACTATGGCTACACCTTC.

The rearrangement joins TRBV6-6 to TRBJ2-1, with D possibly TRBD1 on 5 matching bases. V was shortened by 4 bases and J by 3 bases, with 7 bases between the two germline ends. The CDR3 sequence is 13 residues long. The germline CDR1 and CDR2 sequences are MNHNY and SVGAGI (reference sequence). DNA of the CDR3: TGTGCCAGCAGTTCGACAGACTACAATGAGCAGTTCTTC. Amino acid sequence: CASSSTDYNEQFF.

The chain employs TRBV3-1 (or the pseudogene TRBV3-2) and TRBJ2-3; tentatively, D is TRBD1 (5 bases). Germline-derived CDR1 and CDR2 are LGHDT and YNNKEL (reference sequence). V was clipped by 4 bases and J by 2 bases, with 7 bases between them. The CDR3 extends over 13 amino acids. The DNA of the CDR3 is TGTGCCAGCAGCCGGGGCCCCACAGATACGCAGTATTTT. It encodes CASSRGPTDTQYF.

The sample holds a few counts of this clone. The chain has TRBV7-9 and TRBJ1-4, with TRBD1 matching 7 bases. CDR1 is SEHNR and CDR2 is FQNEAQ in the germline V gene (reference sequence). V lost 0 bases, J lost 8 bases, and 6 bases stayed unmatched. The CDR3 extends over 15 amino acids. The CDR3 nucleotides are TGTGCCAGCAGCTTAGCGGGTCAGGGGGACGAAAAACTGTTTTTT. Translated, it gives CASSLAGQGDEKLFF.

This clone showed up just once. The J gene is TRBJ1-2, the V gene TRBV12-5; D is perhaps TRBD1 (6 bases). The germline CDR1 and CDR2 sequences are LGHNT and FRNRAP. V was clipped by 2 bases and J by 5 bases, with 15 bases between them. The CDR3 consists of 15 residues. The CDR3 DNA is TGTGCTAGTGGTTTGCCAGACGGACAGATATATGGCTACACCTTC. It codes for CASGLPDGQIYGYTF.

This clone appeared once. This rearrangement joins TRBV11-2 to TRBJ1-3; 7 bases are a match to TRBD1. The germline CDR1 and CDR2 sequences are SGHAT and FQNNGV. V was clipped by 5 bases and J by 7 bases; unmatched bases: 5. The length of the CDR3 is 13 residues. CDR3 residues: CASSRDRPNTIYF. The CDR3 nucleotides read TGTGCCAGCAGCCGGGACAGACCTAACACCATATATTTT.

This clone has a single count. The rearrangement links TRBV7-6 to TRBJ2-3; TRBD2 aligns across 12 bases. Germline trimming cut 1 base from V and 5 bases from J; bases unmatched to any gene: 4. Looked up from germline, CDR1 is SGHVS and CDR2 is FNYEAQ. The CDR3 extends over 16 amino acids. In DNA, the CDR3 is TGTGCCAGCAGCTTAGGTCTAGCGGGGGGGCAAGATACGCAGTATTTT. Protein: CASSLGLAGGQDTQYF.

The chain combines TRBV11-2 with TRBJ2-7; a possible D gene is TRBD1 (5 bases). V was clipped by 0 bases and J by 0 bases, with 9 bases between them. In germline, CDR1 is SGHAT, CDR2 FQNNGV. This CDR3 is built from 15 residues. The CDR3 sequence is CASSLDFTGSYEQYF. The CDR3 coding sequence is TGTGCCAGCAGCTTAGATTTCACAGGCTCCTACGAGCAGTACTTC.

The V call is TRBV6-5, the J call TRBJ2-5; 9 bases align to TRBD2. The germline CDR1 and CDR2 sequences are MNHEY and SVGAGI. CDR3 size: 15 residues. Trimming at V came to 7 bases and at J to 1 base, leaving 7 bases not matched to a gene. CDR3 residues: CASTRTSGPQETQYF. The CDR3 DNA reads TGTGCCAGCACTCGAACTAGCGGGCCCCAAGAGACCCAGTACTTC.

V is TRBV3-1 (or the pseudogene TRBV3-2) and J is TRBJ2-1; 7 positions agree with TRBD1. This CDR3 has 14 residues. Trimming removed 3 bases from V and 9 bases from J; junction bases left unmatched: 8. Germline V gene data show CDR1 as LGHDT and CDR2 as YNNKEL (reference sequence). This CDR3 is CASSQGTRDSEQFF. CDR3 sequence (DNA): TGTGCCAGCAGCCAGGGAACCCGGGACAGTGAGCAGTTCTTC.

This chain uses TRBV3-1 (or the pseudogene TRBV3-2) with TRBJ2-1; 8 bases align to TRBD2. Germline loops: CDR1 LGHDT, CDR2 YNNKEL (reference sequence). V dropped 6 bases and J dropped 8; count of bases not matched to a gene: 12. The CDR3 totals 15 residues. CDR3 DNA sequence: TGTGCCAGCAGGAGACGGGAGGGCCGATCGGATGAGCAGTTCTTC. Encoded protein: CASRRREGRSDEQFF.

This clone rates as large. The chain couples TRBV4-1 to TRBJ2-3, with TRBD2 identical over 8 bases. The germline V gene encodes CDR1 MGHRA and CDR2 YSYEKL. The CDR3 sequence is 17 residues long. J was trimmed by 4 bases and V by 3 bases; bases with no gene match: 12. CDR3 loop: CASSHHVPGGRADTQYF. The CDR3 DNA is TGCGCCAGCAGCCACCATGTGCCGGGAGGGAGGGCAGATACGCAGTATTTT.

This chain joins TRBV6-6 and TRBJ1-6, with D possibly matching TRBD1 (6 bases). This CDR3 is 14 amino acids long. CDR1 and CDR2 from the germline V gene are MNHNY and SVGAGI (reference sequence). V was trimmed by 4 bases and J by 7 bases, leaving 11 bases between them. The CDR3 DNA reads TGTGCCAGCAGTTCCCAGGGGCGGAATTCACCCCTCCACTTT. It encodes CASSSQGRNSPLHF.

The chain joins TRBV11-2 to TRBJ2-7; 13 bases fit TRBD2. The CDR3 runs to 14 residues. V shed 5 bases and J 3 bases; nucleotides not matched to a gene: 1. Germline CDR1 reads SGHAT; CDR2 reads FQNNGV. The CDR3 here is CASSRTSGSYEQYF. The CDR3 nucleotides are TGTGCCAGCAGCCGGACTAGCGGGAGCTACGAGCAGTACTTC.

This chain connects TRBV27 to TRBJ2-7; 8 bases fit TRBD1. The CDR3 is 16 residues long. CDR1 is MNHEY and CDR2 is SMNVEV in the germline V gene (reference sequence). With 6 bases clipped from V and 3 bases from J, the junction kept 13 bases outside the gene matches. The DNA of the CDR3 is TGTGCCAGCAGCTATTCCCCCGGACAGGGACGCTACGAGCAGTACTTC. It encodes CASSYSPGQGRYEQYF.

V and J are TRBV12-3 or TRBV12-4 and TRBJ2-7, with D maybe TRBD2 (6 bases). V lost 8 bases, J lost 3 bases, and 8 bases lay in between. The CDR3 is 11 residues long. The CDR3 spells CASGRNYEQYF. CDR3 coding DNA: TGTGCCAGCGGGAGGAACTACGAGCAGTACTTC.

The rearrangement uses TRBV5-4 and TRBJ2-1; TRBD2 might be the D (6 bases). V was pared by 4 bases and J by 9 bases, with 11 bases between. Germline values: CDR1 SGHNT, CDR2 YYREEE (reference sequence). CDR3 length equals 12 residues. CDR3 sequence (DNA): TGTGCCAGCAGCCCAAGCGGGCTTGAGCAGTTCTTC. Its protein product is CASSPSGLEQFF.

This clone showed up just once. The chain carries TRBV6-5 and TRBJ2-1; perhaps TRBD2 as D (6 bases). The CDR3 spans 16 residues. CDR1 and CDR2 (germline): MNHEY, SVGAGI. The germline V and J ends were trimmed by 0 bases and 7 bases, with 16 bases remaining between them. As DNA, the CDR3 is TGTGCCAGCAGTTACTCCGGCGGGGAAGGGTTAAATGAGCAGTTCTTC. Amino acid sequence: CASSYSGGEGLNEQFF.